The source of this T cell receptor (beta chain) is a study of regulatory T cells in long-lasting Graves disease. According to the study, TCR beta libraries were built with iRepertoire HTBI primers and CDR3-region Arm-PCR. TCRdb analysed the multiplex PCR reads with MiXCR anew, one entry per CDR3 protein. The sample has approximately 440,000 distinct CDR3 sequences, around 15% seen once. Time point: newly diagnosed GD, antithyroid drugs for less than 3 months. Generation of the TCR library employed RNA extracted from PBMCs. V was clipped by 0 bases and J by 3 bases; unmatched bases: 8. This CDR3 contains 16 residues. Germline values: CDR1 SQVTM, CDR2 ANQGSEA. In its sample, this clonotype was seen many times. A further study also used this sample, focusing on T cells in Graves' hyperthyroidism and ophthalmopathy. That report notes: With the HTBI primer set, the TCR CDR3 went through a first round of RT-PCR.

Sequencing was performed on peripheral blood mononuclear cells (PBMCs), taken at new diagnosis, from a patient treated with antithyroid drugs. The chain recombines TRBV29-1 with TRBJ2-1, with 7 bases identical to TRBD2. This TCR derives from a man in his forties or fifties with Graves disease. In DNA, the CDR3 is TGCAGCGTTGAAGATCCAAAGAGCGGGATCTACAATGAGCAGTTCTTC. Protein sequence: CSVEDPKSGIYNEQFF.